This T cell receptor beta chain is from a study of blood T cells in healthy people across ages. Whole-study context: With template switching, about one barcoded beta molecule was captured per two T cells.

A word on this clonotype: The antigen remains unidentified.

Study-wide points: Diversity estimates drawn from one million T cells were deemed underestimates.

Through a sample-barcoded 5' primer and a J-beta primer mix, a second PCR was run for about 6 to 12 cycles. TCRdb recomputed calls from the 5' RACE reads with MiXCR, one row per CDR3 protein. Of some 1.1 million distinct CDR3 sequences listed, approximately 38% are singletons. In germline, CDR1 is SQVTM, CDR2 ANQGSEA. V shed 5 bases, J shed 3 bases, and the junction held 5 bases outside the gene matches. The length of the CDR3 is 14 residues. Those donating, healthy Caucasian individuals from Russia, were aged about 6 to 100. Approximately 10 milliliters was the volume of peripheral blood drawn from each donor.

The J gene is TRBJ2-1, the V gene TRBV29-1, with TRBD2 identical over 9 bases. Sequencing was carried out using blood. The receptor's source is a man younger than 35 in good health. CDR3 region: CSVSLAGYYNEQFF. CDR3 nucleotides: TGCAGCGTTAGCCTAGCGGGGTACTACAATGAGCAGTTCTTC.